This entry lists 11 T cell receptor beta chains sequenced from one sample in a study of T cell responses to AZD1222 COVID-19 vaccine. Some clones are missing from TCRdb's copy, which holds only in-frame ones; the method was immunoSEQ multiplex PCR. The table includes approximately 150,000 clones, roughly nine tenths detected once. The starting material was peripheral blood, obtained on day 0 of AZD1222 vaccination. The receptor source for this set is an adult in good health.

The chain has TRBV10-2 and TRBJ2-1, with TRBD2 matching over 9 bases. The V segment lost 3 bases and the J segment 2 bases; nucleotides outside the gene matches: 14. Germline CDR1 is WSHSY and CDR2 is SAAADI. The CDR3 consists of 19 residues. The CDR3 DNA is TGCGCCAGCAGTGAACAGGGGACCTTAGCGGGAGTTCCCTACAATGAGCAGTTCTTC. Its protein product is CASSEQGTLAGVPYNEQFF.

The chain links TRBV9 to TRBJ1-1; 7 bases match TRBD1. Germline CDR1 SGDLS, CDR2 YYNGEE. V shed 6 bases and J 1 base; nucleotides not matched to a gene: 3. This CDR3 comprises 13 residues. For the CDR3, the DNA is TGTGCCAGCAACCGACAGGGGAACACTGAAGCTTTCTTT. This codes for CASNRQGNTEAFF.

The V call is TRBV5-1, the J call TRBJ2-7, with TRBD2 matching 8 bases. V shed 6 bases and J 0 bases; nucleotides not matched to a gene: 8. The CDR3 covers 15 residues. Looked up from germline, CDR1 is SGHRS and CDR2 is YFSETQ. The CDR3 sequence is CASTGPLAGSYEQYF. The CDR3 region has the DNA TGCGCCAGCACCGGGCCGCTAGCGGGCTCCTACGAGCAGTACTTC.

This chain joins TRBV9 and TRBJ1-2; 9 bases line up with TRBD1. The trim removed 4 bases at V and 5 bases at J, leaving 9 bases unmatched. The germline gives CDR1 SGDLS, CDR2 YYNGEE. The CDR3 runs 15 residues. Written as DNA, the CDR3 is TGTGCCAGCAGCACGACTGGGGGACAGGGATATGGCTACACCTTC. Its protein product is CASSTTGGQGYGYTF.

As DNA, the CDR3 is TGCGCCAGCAGCCTGTACTCCGGCGGACAGGGCCAGTCACCCCTCCACTTT. Amino acids: CASSLYSGGQGQSPLHF. This chain uses TRBV4-1 with TRBJ1-6; 8 bases fit TRBD1. Trimming at V came to 4 bases and at J to 10 bases, leaving 15 bases not matched to a gene. In germline, CDR1 is MGHRA, CDR2 YSYEKL. This CDR3 is built from 17 residues.

This clone came up a few times. The chain links TRBV15 to TRBJ1-3, with D maybe TRBD1 (5 bases). Between the trimmed V and J ends, which lost 6 bases and 4 bases, there was a span of 28 bases. Germline V gives CDR1 LNHNV, CDR2 YYDKDF (reference sequence). This CDR3 is 19 amino acids long. The chain's CDR3 is CATSLRDQVVTLSGNTIYF. The CDR3 nucleotides read TGTGCCACCAGTCTTCGGGACCAAGTGGTTACACTTTCGGGAAACACCATATATTTT.

This clone occurred once. CDR3 sequence reads: CASSLRDGQLGIHTEAFF. DNA for the CDR3: TGTGCCAGCAGTTTACGGGACGGCCAGTTGGGGATCCACACTGAAGCTTTCTTT. The chain has TRBV27 and TRBJ1-1, with D possibly matching TRBD1 (5 bases). This CDR3 contains 18 residues. With 2 bases removed from V and 3 bases from J, the gap between germline ends came to 22 bases. Germline assignment: CDR1 MNHEY and CDR2 SMNVEV (reference sequence).

The chain is built from TRBV28 and TRBJ1-2; tentatively, D is TRBD1 (6 bases). This CDR3 spans 13 amino acids. The V and J ends lost 5 bases and 2 bases respectively, with 9 bases between them. Germline CDR1 reads MDHEN; CDR2 reads SYDVKM. The CDR3 region is CASSGQPNYGYTF. CDR3 coding DNA: TGTGCCAGCAGTGGACAGCCCAACTATGGCTACACCTTC.

The CDR3 DNA reads as TGTGCCATCAGTGAGGGACAGTATAATTCACCCCTCCACTTT. It translates to CAISEGQYNSPLHF. The rearrangement uses TRBV10-3 and TRBJ1-6, with D perhaps TRBD1 (6 bases). V was clipped by 2 bases and J by 4 bases, with 6 bases between them. The CDR3 runs 14 residues. Germline V lookup: CDR1 ENHRY, CDR2 SYGVKD.

This chain joins TRBV12-2 and TRBJ2-3; TRBD2, as called in the table, went unchecked against the DNA. TRBV12-2 is deemed a pseudogene. This CDR3 comprises 18 residues. In DNA form, the CDR3 reads TGTGCAAGTCGCTCCCCCCGACTAGCGGGAGGCCACATAGATACGCAGTATTTT. Protein product: CASRSPRLAGGHIDTQYF.

The CDR3: CASSILAGAGVDTQYF. The CDR3 region has the DNA TGTGCCAGTAGTATTCTAGCGGGGGCCGGGGTAGATACGCAGTATTTT. V usage is TRBV19 and J usage is TRBJ2-3, with TRBD2 matching 10 bases. The V gene's germline CDR1 is LNHDA and CDR2 SQIVND (reference sequence). This CDR3 region has 16 residues. V shed 3 bases and J 5 bases; nucleotides not matched to a gene: 8.